The entry below gives a single TCR beta chain sequence along with its context. This clone has more than one count but fewer than ten. It lacks a known antigen. Base quality data are lacking; no much larger clone is found one base away. This sample is drawn from a study of blood T cell repertoires in COVID-19 (dated by TCRdb to between 2020 and 2021). Regarding the study in general: The collaborator samples originated in the United States, Italy and Spain and spanned the acute and convalescent phases of COVID-19. The prospective study material was composed of cDNA or gDNA derived from T cells, B-cell-depleted T cells, or PBMCs. The dataset comprised deeply sampled blood TCRbeta repertoires from subjects exposed to, actively infected with, or recovered from COVID-19. The repertoires were released in a freely available public database meant as a resource for research on the immune response to SARS-CoV-2. Samples were obtained from the ongoing ImmuneRACE study (first 160 participants) and from 1,000 to 1,500 subjects provided by 6 global collaborators. Nearly every sample came with metadata listing a de-identified subject ID, COVID-19 status, age in years and sex. Where HLA class I and class II types were available, the types were taken from metadata supplied by the sample provider, not from assay-based typing.

TCRbeta CDR3 regions were amplified from genomic DNA by means of the immunoSEQ Assay, a bias-controlled multiplex PCR. Under the source paper's analysis protocol: The number of nucleated cells in each sample was estimated by amplification of reference gene primers within the assay. Sequence reads were collapsed and filtered to measure the absolute abundance of every unique TCRbeta CDR3 rearrangement. For each sample, productive Simpson clonality was calculated by taking the square root of Simpson's diversity index across productive rearrangements. TCRdb re-hosts the immuneACCESS table, in-frame sequences only. Its copies lack some clones; in the studies checked, an unresolved V gene accounts for under half of them, and the cause for the rest is not known. The V and J calls and clone size were taken over from that table, and D and trimming were inferred from the DNA. In this sample the table shows around 160,000 clones, 87% of which occur a single time. Approximately 3.7% of the sample is held by the ten biggest clonotypes.

Participants in the prospective study were enrolled through a virtual design, were aged 18 to 89 years, and lived in 24 United States geographic areas. In the prospective study, participants were assigned to cohorts based on the clinical history participants reported in a screening survey and a study questionnaire. Exposed participants were defined as having been in contact with someone with a PCR-confirmed or clinician-diagnosed COVID-19 case within 2 weeks of study entry. Mobile phlebotomists in the prospective study collected whole blood, serum and a nasopharyngeal or oropharyngeal swab from every participant. Additional blood draws and questionnaires over an approximately 2-month period could optionally be provided by prospective study participants. Before DNA extraction, prospective study blood samples were shipped either frozen or at room temperature. What the research found in general, with its limitations: The quantity of clinical and demographic metadata differed by source and by participant and was supplied without curation.

This receptor was obtained from a woman aged 40 to 50 who had been exposed to COVID-19. Sequencing was carried out using PBMCs or T cells enriched from blood (not recorded which).

CDR3 protein: CASSRTKQETQYF. Read as DNA, the sequence is TGTGCCAGCAGCCGGACTAAACAAGAGACCCAGTACTTC. The chain joins TRBV3-1 (or the pseudogene TRBV3-2) to TRBJ2-5; TRBD2 is a weak D gene call, 6 bases matching. CDR1 is given as LGHDT and CDR2 as YNNKEL, both from the germline V gene (reference sequence). Trimming at the junction amounts to 4 bases on V and 2 bases on J, and the germline ends lie 8 bases apart. Counted from cysteine to phenylalanine, this CDR3 has 13 amino acids. The only DNA kept is the CDR3, 39 bases in frame from the first base.